The 20 T cell receptor beta chains below were found in one sample sequenced in a study of long-term antiretroviral therapy in people with HIV. They ran version v3.0 of the immunoSEQ assay at survey level. Generated by immunoSEQ multiplex PCR, the TCRdb table keeps only in-frame clones and is missing some. Of 20,000 to 25,000 clones listed, roughly 80% are singletons. Source: unsorted PBMCs, taken 0.2 years after starting antiretroviral therapy. The receptors here all came from a woman under 40 with HIV.

This sequence joins TRBV29-1 and TRBJ1-2; TRBD1 agrees at 7 bases. CDR3 length equals 12 residues. Germline lookup yields CDR1 SQVTM and CDR2 ANQGSEA. Trimming at V came to 7 bases and at J to 5 bases, leaving 7 bases not matched to a gene. This CDR3 is CSAAGGSYGYTF. The CDR3 nucleotides read TGCAGCGCCGCAGGGGGAAGTTATGGCTACACCTTC.

The chain links TRBV27 to TRBJ1-6; perhaps TRBD1 as D (6 bases). There are 15 residues in the CDR3. Germline assignment: CDR1 MNHEY and CDR2 SMNVEV (reference sequence). Deletions cut 8 bases from V and 4 bases from J, with 15 bases between. In DNA form, the CDR3 reads TGTGCCAGCTTTCCAGCAGGACAGTATAATTCACCCCTCCACTTT. Its protein product is CASFPAGQYNSPLHF.

The genes are TRBV4-1 and TRBJ2-3; D may be TRBD1 (6 bases). The V gene's germline CDR1 is MGHRA and CDR2 YSYEKL. This CDR3 has 15 residues. V lost 1 base and J lost 5, with 13 bases in between. CDR3 protein: CASSQGGQGLDTQYF. The CDR3 region has the DNA TGCGCCAGCAGCCAAGGAGGTCAGGGGTTAGATACGCAGTATTTT.

This CDR3 reads CASSTGFDYGYTF. The CDR3 region has the DNA TGCGCCAGCAGCACAGGGTTTGACTATGGCTACACCTTC. The chain combines TRBV5-1 with TRBJ1-2; TRBD1 might be the D (6 bases). Germline V gene sequence: CDR1 SGHRS, CDR2 YFSETQ. This CDR3 is 13 amino acids long. Trimming removed 4 bases at V and 3 bases at J, with 10 bases between. The entire variable domain, with the rest obtained from reference TRBV5-1 and TRBJ1-2, is as follows: KAGVTQTPRYLIKTRGQQVTLSCSPISGHRSVSWYQQTPGQGLQFLFEYFSETQRNKGNFPGRFSGRQFSNSRSEMNVSTLELGDSALYLCASSTGFDYGYTFGSGTRLTVV.

The chain recombines TRBV9 with TRBJ2-1; the match to TRBD1 covers 9 bases. CDR3 size: 16 residues. V dropped 4 bases and J dropped 5; count of bases not matched to a gene: 10. The V gene's germline CDR1 is SGDLS and CDR2 YYNGEE. The CDR3 region has the DNA TGTGCCAGCAGCAACCCCAGGGACAGGGTAGACAATGAGCAGTTCTTC. This translates into CASSNPRDRVDNEQFF.

This clone was recorded a few times. In DNA form, the CDR3 reads TGTGCCAGCACAGCAGGGTCAGTTAATCAGCCCCAGCATTTT. It translates to CASTAGSVNQPQHF. The chain combines TRBV2 with TRBJ1-5; D is possibly TRBD1 (5 bases). The V and J ends lost 7 bases and 4 bases respectively, with 14 bases between them. There are 14 residues in the CDR3. Germline assignment: CDR1 SNHLY and CDR2 FYNNEI.

The CDR3 nucleotides are TGTGCCAGCAGCTTAGAATGGGCGGGACAGACCACAGATACGCAGTATTTT. Translating gives CASSLEWAGQTTDTQYF. The V call is TRBV11-2, the J call TRBJ2-3; possibly TRBD1 for D (7 bases). V shed 0 bases and J shed 2 bases, with 15 bases lying between them. Germline CDR1 SGHAT, CDR2 FQNNGV. This CDR3 has 17 amino acids.

This clone turned up a few times. The V and J genes are TRBV7-9 and TRBJ2-7; D is perhaps TRBD2 (5 bases). Between the trimmed V and J ends, which lost 0 bases and 7 bases, there was a span of 10 bases. Germline V gives CDR1 SEHNR, CDR2 FQNEAQ (reference sequence). This CDR3 comprises 13 residues. CDR3: CASSLAGSQEQYV. CDR3 nucleotides: TGTGCCAGCAGCTTAGCTGGGAGCCAGGAGCAGTACGTC.

The chain has TRBV9 and TRBJ1-2, with TRBD1 as a possible D gene (6 bases). The germline gives CDR1 SGDLS, CDR2 YYNGEE. CDR3 length: 15 amino acids. The V end lost 1 base, the J end lost 4 bases, and 14 bases lay between the germline ends. CDR3 in amino acids: CASSVSGGPGYGYTF. In nucleotides, the CDR3 is TGTGCCAGCAGCGTATCGGGGGGGCCGGGCTATGGCTACACCTTC.

This sequence joins TRBV6-1 and TRBJ1-3; D not resolved. V lost 5 bases and J 3 bases, leaving 14 bases between the germline ends. Germline-derived CDR1 and CDR2 are MNHNS and SASEGT. This CDR3 contains 15 residues. DNA of the CDR3: TGTGCCAGCAGTCCTTGGTTGCGGGGTGGAAACACCATATATTTT. It yields the protein CASSPWLRGGNTIYF.

The chain links TRBV2 to TRBJ2-1; D gene ambiguous. Trimming stripped 2 bases from V and 4 bases from J, with 6 bases between. The CDR3 covers 13 residues. Germline CDR1 and CDR2: SNHLY and FYNNEI. CDR3 bases: TGTGCCAGCAGTGAATTTGGATACAATGAGCAGTTCTTC. Its translation is CASSEFGYNEQFF.

The J gene is TRBJ2-6, the V gene TRBV5-4, with no clear D. Germline assignment: CDR1 SGHNT and CDR2 YYREEE (reference sequence). Trimming pared 7 bases from V and 2 bases from J, leaving 7 bases between. The CDR3 has 13 amino acids. CDR3 nucleotide sequence: TGTGCCAGCCGTGGCACTGGGGCCAACGTCCTGACTTTC. Its protein is CASRGTGANVLTF.

The gene calls are TRBV5-1 and TRBJ2-7, with D perhaps assigned TRBD1 or TRBD2 (5 bases each). This CDR3 contains 15 residues. Trimming removed 3 bases at V and 2 bases at J, with 15 bases between. CDR1 and CDR2 from the germline V gene are SGHRS and YFSETQ. CDR3 in amino acids: CASSSGTDKTYEQYF. CDR3 bases: TGCGCCAGCAGCTCCGGGACCGACAAAACCTACGAGCAGTACTTC.

The CDR3: CAWSTSGQQVGNEQFF. In nucleotides, the CDR3 is TGTGCCTGGAGTACATCGGGACAGCAGGTGGGGAATGAGCAGTTCTTC. This rearrangement joins TRBV30 to TRBJ2-1; TRBD1 aligns across 7 bases. V was clipped by 2 bases and J by 7 bases; unmatched bases: 14. The CDR3 is made up of 16 amino acids. The germline V gene has CDR1 GTSNPN and CDR2 SVGIG (reference sequence).

This clone was counted only a few times. V is TRBV6-5 and J is TRBJ1-2; the D is unclear. The germline V gene has CDR1 MNHEY and CDR2 SVGAGI. V gave up 5 bases and J gave up 8 bases, with 9 bases separating them. The CDR3 is made up of 11 amino acids. The CDR3 loop is CASSTIGGYTF. CDR3 coding DNA: TGTGCCAGCAGTACCATTGGGGGCTACACCTTC.

This clone was seen a few times. CDR3 bases: TGCAGCGTTCTAGCGGAGACTGAAGCTTTCTTT. It specifies CSVLAETEAFF. The gene calls are TRBV29-1 and TRBJ1-1, with unresolved D. The V gene's germline CDR1 is SQVTM and CDR2 ANQGSEA. This CDR3 contains 11 residues. Trimming removed 5 bases from V and 5 bases from J, with 9 bases in between.

CDR3 sequence (DNA): TGTGCCAGCAGGTCCTTGGGCTCTGGAAACACCATATATTTT. Amino acids: CASRSLGSGNTIYF. The V gene is TRBV5-5, the J gene TRBJ1-3; no definite D call. Trimming removed 5 bases from V and 0 bases from J, with 9 bases in between. Per germline, CDR1 SGHKS and CDR2 YYEKEE (reference sequence). This CDR3 comprises 14 residues.

The chain uses TRBV4-1 and TRBJ2-5, with D unclear. Germline CDR1 is MGHRA and CDR2 is YSYEKL. This CDR3 is built from 15 residues. V was cut by 5 bases and J by 1 base, with 14 bases left in between. The CDR3 nucleotides read TGCGCCAGCAGCGCAACCTCGGGTAGCCAAGAGACCCAGTACTTC. Its protein product is CASSATSGSQETQYF.

The chain links TRBV27 to TRBJ2-2, with a tentative D call TRBD2 (5 bases). Germline V gene data show CDR1 as MNHEY and CDR2 as SMNVEV (reference sequence). This CDR3 region has 15 residues. V lost 2 bases, J lost 5 bases, and 12 bases lay in between. The CDR3 nucleotides are TGTGCCAGCAGTTTAGTACCGGGGAGAACCGGGGAGCTGTTTTTT. Its translation is CASSLVPGRTGELFF.

This clone was counted only a few times. The rearrangement uses TRBV28 and TRBJ1-5; 9 nucleotides align to TRBD1. CDR1 is MDHEN, CDR2 SYDVKM, per germline. The CDR3 totals 16 residues. V lost 6 bases, J lost 1 base, and 7 bases stayed unmatched. CDR3 nucleotide sequence: TGTGCCAGCAGCCTTAACAGGGGGCGAAGCAATCAGCCCCAGCATTTT. This gives the protein CASSLNRGRSNQPQHF.